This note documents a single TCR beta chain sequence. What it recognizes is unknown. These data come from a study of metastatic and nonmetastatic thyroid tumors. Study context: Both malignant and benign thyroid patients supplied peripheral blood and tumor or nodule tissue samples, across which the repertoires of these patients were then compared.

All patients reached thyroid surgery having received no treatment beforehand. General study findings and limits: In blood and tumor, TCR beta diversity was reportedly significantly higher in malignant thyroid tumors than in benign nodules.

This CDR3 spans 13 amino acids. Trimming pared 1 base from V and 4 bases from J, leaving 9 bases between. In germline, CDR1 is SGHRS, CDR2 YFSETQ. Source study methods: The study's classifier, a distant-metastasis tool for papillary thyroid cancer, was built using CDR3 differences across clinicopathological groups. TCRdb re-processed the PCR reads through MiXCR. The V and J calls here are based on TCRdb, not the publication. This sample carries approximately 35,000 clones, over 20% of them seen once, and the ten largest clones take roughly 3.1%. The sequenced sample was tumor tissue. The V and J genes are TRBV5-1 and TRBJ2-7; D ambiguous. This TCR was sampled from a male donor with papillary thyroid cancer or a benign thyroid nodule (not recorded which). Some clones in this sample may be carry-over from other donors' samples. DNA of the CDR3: TGCGCCAGCAGCTTGTCTTGGTTGTACGAGCAGTACTTC. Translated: CASSLSWLYEQYF.